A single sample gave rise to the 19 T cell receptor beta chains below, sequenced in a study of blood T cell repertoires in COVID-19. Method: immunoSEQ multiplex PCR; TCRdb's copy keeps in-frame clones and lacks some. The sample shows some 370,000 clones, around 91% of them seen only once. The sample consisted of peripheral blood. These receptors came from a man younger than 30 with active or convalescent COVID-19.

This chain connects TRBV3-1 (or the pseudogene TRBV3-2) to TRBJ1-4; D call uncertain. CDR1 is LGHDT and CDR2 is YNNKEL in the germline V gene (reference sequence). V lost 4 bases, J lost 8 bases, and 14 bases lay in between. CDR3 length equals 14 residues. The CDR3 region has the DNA TGTGCCAGCAGCCCTTCGGGGTTGCGCGAAAAACTGTTTTTT. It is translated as CASSPSGLREKLFF.

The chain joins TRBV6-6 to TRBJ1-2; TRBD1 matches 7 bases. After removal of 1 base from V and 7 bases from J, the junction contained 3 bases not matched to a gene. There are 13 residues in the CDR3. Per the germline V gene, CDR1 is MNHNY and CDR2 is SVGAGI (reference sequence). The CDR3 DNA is TGTGCCAGCAGTTACTTGACAGGGCGTGGCTACACCTTC. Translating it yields CASSYLTGRGYTF.

In nucleotides, the CDR3 is TGTGCCAGCAGCTTATTCAGGGTTGACACTGAAGCTTTCTTT. Protein sequence: CASSLFRVDTEAFF. V and J are TRBV7-3 and TRBJ1-1, with D perhaps TRBD1 (5 bases). This CDR3 is 14 amino acids long. V was shortened by 2 bases and J by 3 bases, with 10 bases between the two germline ends. Germline CDR1 SGHTA, CDR2 FQGTGA.

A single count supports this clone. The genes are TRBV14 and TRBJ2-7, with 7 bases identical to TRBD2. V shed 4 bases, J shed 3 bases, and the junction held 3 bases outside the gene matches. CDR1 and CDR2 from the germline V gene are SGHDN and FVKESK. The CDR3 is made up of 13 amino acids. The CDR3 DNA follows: TGTGCCAGCAGCCCGAGCGGGGTCTACGAGCAGTACTTC. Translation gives CASSPSGVYEQYF. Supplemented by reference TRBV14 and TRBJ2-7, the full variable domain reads EAGVTQFPSHSVIEKGQTVTLRCDPISGHDNLYWYRRVMGKEIKFLLHFVKESKQDESGMPNNRFLAERTGGTYSTLKVQPAELEDSGVYFCASSPSGVYEQYFGPGTRLTVT.

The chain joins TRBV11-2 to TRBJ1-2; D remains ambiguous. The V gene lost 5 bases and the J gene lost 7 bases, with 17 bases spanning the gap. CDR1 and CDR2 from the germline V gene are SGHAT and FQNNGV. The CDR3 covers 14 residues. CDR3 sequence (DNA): TGTGCCAGCAGCCGCGTACCGGATTCGGGTGGCTACACCTTC. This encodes CASSRVPDSGGYTF.

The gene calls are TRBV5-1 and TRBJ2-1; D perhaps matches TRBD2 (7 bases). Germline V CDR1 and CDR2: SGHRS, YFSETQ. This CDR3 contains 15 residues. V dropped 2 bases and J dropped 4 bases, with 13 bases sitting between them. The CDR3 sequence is CASSFSGGGYNEQFF. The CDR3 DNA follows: TGCGCCAGCAGCTTCTCGGGGGGCGGGTACAATGAGCAGTTCTTC.

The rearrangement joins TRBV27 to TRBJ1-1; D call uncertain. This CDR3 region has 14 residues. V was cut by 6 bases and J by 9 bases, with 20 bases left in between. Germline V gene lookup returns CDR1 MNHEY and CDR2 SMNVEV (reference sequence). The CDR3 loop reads CASSPAGWDEKAFF. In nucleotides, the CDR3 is TGTGCCAGCAGCCCGGCGGGGTGGGATGAGAAAGCTTTCTTT.

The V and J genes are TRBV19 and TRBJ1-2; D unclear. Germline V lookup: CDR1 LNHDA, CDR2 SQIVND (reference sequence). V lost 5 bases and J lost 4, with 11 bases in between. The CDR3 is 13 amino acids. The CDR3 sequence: CASSPGFSYGYTF. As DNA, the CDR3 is TGTGCCAGTAGTCCGGGGTTTAGCTATGGCTACACCTTC.

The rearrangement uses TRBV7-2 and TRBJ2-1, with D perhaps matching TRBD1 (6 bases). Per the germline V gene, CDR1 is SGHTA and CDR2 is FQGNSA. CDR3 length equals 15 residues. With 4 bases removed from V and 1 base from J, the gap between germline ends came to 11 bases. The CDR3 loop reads CASSSNRGSYNEQFF. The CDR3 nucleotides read TGTGCCAGCAGCTCGAATAGGGGGTCCTACAATGAGCAGTTCTTC.

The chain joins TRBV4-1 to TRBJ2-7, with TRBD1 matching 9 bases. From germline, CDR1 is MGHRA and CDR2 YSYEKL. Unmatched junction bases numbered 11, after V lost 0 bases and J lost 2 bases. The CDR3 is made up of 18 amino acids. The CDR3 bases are TGCGCCAGCAGCCAAGAACCCCCGCACAGGGGGCTAACCTACGAGCAGTACTTC. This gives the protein CASSQEPPHRGLTYEQYF.

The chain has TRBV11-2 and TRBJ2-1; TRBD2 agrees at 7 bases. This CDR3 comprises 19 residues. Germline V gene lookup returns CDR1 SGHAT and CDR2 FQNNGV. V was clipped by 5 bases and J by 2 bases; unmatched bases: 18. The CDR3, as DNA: TGTGCCAGCAGCCTATCGGGGGGTGGAGTAGTCGTAACCTACAATGAGCAGTTCTTC. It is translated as CASSLSGGGVVVTYNEQFF.

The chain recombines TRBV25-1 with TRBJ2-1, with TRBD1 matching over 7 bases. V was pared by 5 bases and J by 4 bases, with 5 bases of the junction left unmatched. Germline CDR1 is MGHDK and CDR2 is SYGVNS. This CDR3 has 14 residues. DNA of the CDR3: TGTGCCAGCAGTTTTACAGGGGCGTACAATGAGCAGTTCTTC. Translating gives CASSFTGAYNEQFF. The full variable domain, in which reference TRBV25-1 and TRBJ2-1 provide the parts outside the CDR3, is EADIYQTPRYLVIGTGKKITLECSQTMGHDKMYWYQQDPGMELHLIHYSYGVNSTEKGDLSSESTVSRIRTEHFPLTLESARPSHTSQYLCASSFTGAYNEQFFGPGTRLTVL.

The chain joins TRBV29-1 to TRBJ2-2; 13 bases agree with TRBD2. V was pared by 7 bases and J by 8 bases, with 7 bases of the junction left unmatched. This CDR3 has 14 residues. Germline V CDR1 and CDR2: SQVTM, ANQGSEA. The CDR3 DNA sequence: TGCAGCGGACGGACTAGCGGGAGAGTTGGGGAGCTGTTTTTT. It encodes CSGRTSGRVGELFF.

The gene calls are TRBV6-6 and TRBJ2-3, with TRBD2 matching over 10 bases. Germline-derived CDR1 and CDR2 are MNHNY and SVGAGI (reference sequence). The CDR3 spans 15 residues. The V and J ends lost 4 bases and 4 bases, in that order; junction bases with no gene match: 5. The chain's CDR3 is CASSSSGGIADTQYF. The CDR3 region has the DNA TGTGCCAGCAGTTCTAGCGGGGGTATAGCAGATACGCAGTATTTT.

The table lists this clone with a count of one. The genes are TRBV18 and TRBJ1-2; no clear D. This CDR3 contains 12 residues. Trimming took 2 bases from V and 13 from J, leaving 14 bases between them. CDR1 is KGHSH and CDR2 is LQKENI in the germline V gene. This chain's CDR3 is CASSPSLEFPTF. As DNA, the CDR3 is TGTGCCAGCTCACCAAGTTTAGAGTTTCCCACCTTC.

The CDR3 DNA sequence: TGCGCCAGCAGCTTGACAGTTGCAACTAATGAAAAACTGTTTTTT. Residues: CASSLTVATNEKLFF. V gene TRBV5-1 combines with J gene TRBJ1-4; D gene ambiguous. The CDR3 is 15 amino acids. V lost 1 base to trimming and J lost 0 bases, with 7 bases between them. In germline, CDR1 is SGHRS, CDR2 YFSETQ. Based on the CDR3 plus reference TRBV5-1 and TRBJ1-4, the full variable domain is KAGVTQTPRYLIKTRGQQVTLSCSPISGHRSVSWYQQTPGQGLQFLFEYFSETQRNKGNFPGRFSGRQFSNSRSEMNVSTLELGDSALYLCASSLTVATNEKLFFGSGTQLSVL.

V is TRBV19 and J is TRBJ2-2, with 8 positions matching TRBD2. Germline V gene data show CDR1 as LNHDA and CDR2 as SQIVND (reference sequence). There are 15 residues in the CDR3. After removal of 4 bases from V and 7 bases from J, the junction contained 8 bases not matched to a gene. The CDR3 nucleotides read TGTGCCAGTAGTAACGGGGGGGGGCCGATCGGGGAGCTGTTTTTT. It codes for CASSNGGGPIGELFF.

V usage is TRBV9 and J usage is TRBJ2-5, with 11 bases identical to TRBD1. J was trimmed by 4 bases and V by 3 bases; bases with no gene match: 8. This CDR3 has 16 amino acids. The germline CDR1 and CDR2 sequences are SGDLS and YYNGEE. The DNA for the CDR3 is TGTGCCAGCAGCGAAAATGCGGGACAGGGGGGAGAGACCCAGTACTTC. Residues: CASSENAGQGGETQYF.

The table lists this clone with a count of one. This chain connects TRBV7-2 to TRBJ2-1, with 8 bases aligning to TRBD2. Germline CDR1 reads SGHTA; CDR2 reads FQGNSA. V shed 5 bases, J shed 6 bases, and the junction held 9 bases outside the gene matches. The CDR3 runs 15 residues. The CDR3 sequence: CASSPGVAGRNEQFF. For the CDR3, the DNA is TGTGCCAGCAGCCCCGGGGTAGCGGGACGCAATGAGCAGTTCTTC.